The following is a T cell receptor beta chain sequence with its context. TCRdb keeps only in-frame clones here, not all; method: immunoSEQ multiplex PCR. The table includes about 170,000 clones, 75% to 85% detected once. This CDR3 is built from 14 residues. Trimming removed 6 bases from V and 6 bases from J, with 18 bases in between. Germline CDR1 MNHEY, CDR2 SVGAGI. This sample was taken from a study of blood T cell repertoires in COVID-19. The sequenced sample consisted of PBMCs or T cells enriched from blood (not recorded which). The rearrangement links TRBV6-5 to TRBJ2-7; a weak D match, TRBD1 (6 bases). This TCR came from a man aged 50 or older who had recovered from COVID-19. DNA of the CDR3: TGTGCCAGCAGCCCCCTTTCACAGGGCGGCGAGCAGTACTTC. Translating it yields CASSPLSQGGEQYF.